This T cell receptor beta chain was retrieved from a study of spatial heterogeneity in lung cancer. The wider study: The approximately 77 donors had untreated early-stage non-small cell lung cancer. Sequencing was performed on follow-up PBMC samples when available, collected at a median of approximately 2 years after resection. On average, each unique TCR and UMI combination appeared more than ten times in raw reads. Whole-study results and caveats: There were more appearances of ubiquitous expanded tumor TCRs in blood at resection than at follow-up.

This clonotype was recorded at least ten times. Its antigen is as yet unknown. Germline V gives CDR1 LGHNA, CDR2 YSLEER. The CDR3 consists of 14 residues. Trimming stripped 4 bases from V and 2 bases from J, with 6 bases between. MiXCR, run by TCRdb on the 5' RACE reads, gives a single entry per CDR3 protein. The sample consists of fewer than 60,000 distinct CDR3 sequences, around 6.7% of them appearing once. As for time point: blood at routine non-recurrence follow-up after resection. Whole RNA, isolated from tumor, nontumor lung or frozen PBMC, was sequenced without prior sorting. V is TRBV4-3 and J is TRBJ2-6; D uncertain. The sequencing here drew on PBMCs, taken at follow-up. This TCR was sampled from a female donor with early-stage non-small cell lung cancer. The CDR3 loop is CASSPRPGANVLTF. The CDR3 DNA follows: TGCGCCAGCAGCCCGCGCCCTGGGGCCAACGTCCTGACTTTC.